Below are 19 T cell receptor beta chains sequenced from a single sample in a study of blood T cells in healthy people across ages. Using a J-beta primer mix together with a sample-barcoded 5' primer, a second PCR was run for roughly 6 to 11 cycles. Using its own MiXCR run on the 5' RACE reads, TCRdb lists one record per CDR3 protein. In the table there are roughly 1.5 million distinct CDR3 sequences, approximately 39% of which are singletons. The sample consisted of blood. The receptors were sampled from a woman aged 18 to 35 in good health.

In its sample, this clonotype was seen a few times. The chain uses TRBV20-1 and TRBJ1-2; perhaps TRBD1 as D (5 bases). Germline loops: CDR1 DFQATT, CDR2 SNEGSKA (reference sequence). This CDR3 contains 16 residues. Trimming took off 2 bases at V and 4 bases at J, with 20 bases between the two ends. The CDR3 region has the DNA TGCAGTGCTAGAAGGGGAATGGGTATGATGAGCTATGGCTACACCTTC. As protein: CSARRGMGMMSYGYTF.

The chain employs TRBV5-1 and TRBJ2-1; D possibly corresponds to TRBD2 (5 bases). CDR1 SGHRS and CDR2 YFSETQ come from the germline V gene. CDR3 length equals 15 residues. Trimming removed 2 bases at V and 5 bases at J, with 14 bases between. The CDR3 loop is CASSFSPGFDNEQFF. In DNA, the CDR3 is TGCGCCAGCAGCTTTTCCCCGGGGTTCGACAATGAGCAGTTCTTC.

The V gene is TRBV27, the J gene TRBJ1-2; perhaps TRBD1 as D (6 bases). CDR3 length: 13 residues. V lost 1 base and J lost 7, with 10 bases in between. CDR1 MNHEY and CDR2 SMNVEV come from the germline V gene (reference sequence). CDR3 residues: CASSLLQGSGYTF. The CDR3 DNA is TGTGCCAGCAGTTTATTACAGGGAAGTGGCTACACCTTC.

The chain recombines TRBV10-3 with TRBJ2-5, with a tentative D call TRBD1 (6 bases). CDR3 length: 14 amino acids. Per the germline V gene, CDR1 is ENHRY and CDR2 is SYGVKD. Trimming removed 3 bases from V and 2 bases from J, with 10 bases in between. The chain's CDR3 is CAISEQGSQETQYF. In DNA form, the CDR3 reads TGTGCCATCAGTGAACAGGGCTCGCAAGAGACCCAGTACTTC.

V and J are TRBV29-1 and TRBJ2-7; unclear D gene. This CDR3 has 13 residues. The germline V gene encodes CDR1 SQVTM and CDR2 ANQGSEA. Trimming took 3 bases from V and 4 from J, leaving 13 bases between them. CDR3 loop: CSVEVSAAYEQYF. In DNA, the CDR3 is TGCAGCGTTGAGGTATCTGCGGCGTACGAGCAGTACTTC.

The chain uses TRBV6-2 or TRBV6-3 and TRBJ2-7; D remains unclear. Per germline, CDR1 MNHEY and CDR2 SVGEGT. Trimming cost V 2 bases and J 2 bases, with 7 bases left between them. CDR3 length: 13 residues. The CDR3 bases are TGTGCCAGCAGTTACACGGCTACCTACGAGCAGTACTTC. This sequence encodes CASSYTATYEQYF.

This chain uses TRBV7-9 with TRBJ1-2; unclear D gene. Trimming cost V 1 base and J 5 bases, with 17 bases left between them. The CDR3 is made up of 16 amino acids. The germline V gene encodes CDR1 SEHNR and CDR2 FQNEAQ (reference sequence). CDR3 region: CASSLEIMGGKYGYTF. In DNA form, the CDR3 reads TGTGCCAGCAGCTTAGAAATCATGGGAGGGAAGTATGGCTACACCTTC.

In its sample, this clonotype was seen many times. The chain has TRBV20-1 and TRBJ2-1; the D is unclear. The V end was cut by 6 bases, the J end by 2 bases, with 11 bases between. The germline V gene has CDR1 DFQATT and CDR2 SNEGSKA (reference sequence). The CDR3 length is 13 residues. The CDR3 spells CSASKGAYNEQFF. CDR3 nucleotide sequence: TGCAGTGCGTCGAAGGGCGCCTACAATGAGCAGTTCTTC.

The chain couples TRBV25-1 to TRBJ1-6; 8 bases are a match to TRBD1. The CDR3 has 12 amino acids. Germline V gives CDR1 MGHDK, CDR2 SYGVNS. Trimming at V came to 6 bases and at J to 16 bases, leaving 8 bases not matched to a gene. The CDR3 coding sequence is TGTGCCAGCAGGACACCGGGACAGGCGCTCCACTTT. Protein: CASRTPGQALHF.

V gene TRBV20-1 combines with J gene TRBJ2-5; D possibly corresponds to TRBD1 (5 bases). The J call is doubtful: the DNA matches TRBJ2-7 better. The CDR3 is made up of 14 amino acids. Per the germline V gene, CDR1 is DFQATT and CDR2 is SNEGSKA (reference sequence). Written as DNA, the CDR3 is TGCAGTGCTAGACCCCGTCGACAGATTTACGAGCAGTACTTC. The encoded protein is CSARPRRQIYEQYF.

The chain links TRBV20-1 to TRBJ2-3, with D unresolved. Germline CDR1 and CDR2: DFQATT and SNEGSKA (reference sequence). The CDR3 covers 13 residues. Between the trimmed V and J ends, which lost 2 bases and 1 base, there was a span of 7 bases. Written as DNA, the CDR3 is TGCAGTGCTAGATCGGCACGCACAGATACGCAGTATTTT. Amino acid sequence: CSARSARTDTQYF.

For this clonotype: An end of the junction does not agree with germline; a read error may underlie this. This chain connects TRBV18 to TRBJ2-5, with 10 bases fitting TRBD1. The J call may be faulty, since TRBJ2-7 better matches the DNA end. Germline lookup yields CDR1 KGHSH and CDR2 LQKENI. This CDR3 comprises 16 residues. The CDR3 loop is CAGSPLRTGGAYEQYF. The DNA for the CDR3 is TGTGCCGGCTCACCATTACGGACAGGGGGTGCCTACGAGCAGTACTTC.

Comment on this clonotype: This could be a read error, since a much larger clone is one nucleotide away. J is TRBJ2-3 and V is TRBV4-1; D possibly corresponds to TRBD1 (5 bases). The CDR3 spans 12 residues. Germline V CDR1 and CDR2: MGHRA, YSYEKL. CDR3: CANSRTGDTQYF. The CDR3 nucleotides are TGCGCCAACAGCCGAACAGGAGATACGCAGTATTTT.

The CDR3 DNA is TGCAGCGGGTACAGGGCTCCTACGCAGTATTTT. It is translated as CSGYRAPTQYF. V and J are TRBV29-1 and TRBJ2-3, with D possibly matching TRBD1 (6 bases). The V and J ends lost 7 bases and 8 bases respectively, with 13 bases between them. This CDR3 is 11 amino acids long. Germline V gene sequence: CDR1 SQVTM, CDR2 ANQGSEA.

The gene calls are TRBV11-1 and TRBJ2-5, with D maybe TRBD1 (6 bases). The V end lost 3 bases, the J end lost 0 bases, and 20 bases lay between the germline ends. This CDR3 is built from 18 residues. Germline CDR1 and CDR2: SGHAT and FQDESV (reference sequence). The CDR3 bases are TGTGCCAGCAGCTTTTCTGCCGCCGGACAGACTTACCAAGAGACCCAGTACTTC. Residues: CASSFSAAGQTYQETQYF.

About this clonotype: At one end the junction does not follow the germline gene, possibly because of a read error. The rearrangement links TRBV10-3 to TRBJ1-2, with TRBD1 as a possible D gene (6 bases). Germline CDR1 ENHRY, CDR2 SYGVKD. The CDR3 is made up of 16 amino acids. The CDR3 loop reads CAICDFRTVDPYGYTF. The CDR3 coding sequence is TGTGCCATCTGTGATTTTAGGACAGTGGATCCCTATGGCTACACCTTC.

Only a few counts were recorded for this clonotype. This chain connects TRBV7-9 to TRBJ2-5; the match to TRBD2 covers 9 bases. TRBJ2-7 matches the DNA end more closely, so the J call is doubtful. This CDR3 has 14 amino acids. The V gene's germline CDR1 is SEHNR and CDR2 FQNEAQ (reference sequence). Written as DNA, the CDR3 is TGTGCCAGCAGCTTTAGACTAGCGGTAGACGAGCAGTACTTC. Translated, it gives CASSFRLAVDEQYF.

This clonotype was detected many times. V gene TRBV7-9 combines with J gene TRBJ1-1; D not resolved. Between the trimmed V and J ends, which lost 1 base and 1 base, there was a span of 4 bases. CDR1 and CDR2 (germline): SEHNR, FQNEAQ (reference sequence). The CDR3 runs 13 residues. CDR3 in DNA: TGTGCCAGCAGCTTAGAAGGGAACACTGAAGCTTTCTTT. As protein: CASSLEGNTEAFF.

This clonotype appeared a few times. This chain's CDR3 is CASSVYGGTEAFF. DNA for the CDR3: TGTGCCAGCAGCGTATATGGGGGCACTGAAGCTTTCTTT. The chain has TRBV9 and TRBJ1-1, with a weak D call TRBD1 (5 bases). Germline V gene lookup returns CDR1 SGDLS and CDR2 YYNGEE. V was cut by 1 base and J by 4 bases, with 8 bases left in between. This CDR3 spans 13 amino acids.